This T cell receptor beta chain was identified in a study of cytomegalovirus exposure and HLA in healthy donors. The CDR3 covers 13 residues. The germline V gene has CDR1 LGHNA and CDR2 YSLEER. V dropped 2 bases and J dropped 5 bases, with 9 bases sitting between them. Amplification used 60 Vbeta primers and 13 Jbeta primers. Clones were read by immunoSEQ multiplex PCR, and TCRdb kept only the in-frame ones, dropping some. The sample shows approximately 210,000 clones, 79% of them seen only once. The chain links TRBV4-3 to TRBJ1-1; D remains unclear. The sequence derives from a girl aged 5-17 years in good health and CMV-seropositive. The specimen was PBMCs. The CDR3 protein is CASSQSVETEAFF. As DNA, the CDR3 is TGCGCCAGCAGCCAAAGCGTGGAGACTGAAGCTTTCTTT.